These 29 T cell receptor beta chains were sequenced from one sample in a study of beta chain features in type 1 diabetes. Study findings and constraints: Moderate yet significant TCRB CDR3 shortening was seen in Type 1 diabetes patients in all four CD4+ subsets.

Expressed TCRB transcripts got sequenced, as all isolated RNA was reverse transcribed. Profiled with immunoSEQ multiplex PCR; TCRdb holds only in-frame clones, not every one. The sample has about 650,000 clones, about an eighth seen once. Which antigens these TCRs recognize remains unknown. The sample was naive CD4+ T cells from blood. These receptors came from a man younger than 40 with type 1 diabetes.

The chain employs TRBV19 and TRBJ1-2; tentatively, D is TRBD1 (6 bases). Germline CDR1 reads LNHDA; CDR2 reads SQIVND (reference sequence). This CDR3 has 14 residues. The ends were cut back, 5 bases at V and 9 bases at J, with 19 bases in the middle. The CDR3 bases are TGTGCCAGTAGTCCCTCGGGTACAGGGAATCGCTACACCTTC. This encodes CASSPSGTGNRYTF. Variable domain in full (rest from reference TRBV19 and TRBJ1-2): DGGITQSPKYLFRKEGQNVTLSCEQNLNHDAMYWYRQDPGQGLRLIYYSQIVNDFQKGDIAEGYSVSREKKESFPLTVTSAQKNPTAFYLCASSPSGTGNRYTFGSGTRLTVV.

The V and J genes are TRBV10-3 and TRBJ1-6, with 9 bases identical to TRBD1. V was clipped by 5 bases and J by 6 bases; unmatched bases: 2. Germline assignment: CDR1 ENHRY and CDR2 SYGVKD. CDR3 length: 14 residues. In nucleotides, the CDR3 is TGTGCCATCAGTAGGGGACAGGGTAATTCACCCCTCCACTTT. It encodes CAISRGQGNSPLHF.

This clone was detected only a few times. The chain joins TRBV11-2 to TRBJ1-5; no definite D call. In germline, CDR1 is SGHAT, CDR2 FQNNGV. The CDR3 has 13 residues. V was trimmed by 1 base and J by 3 bases, leaving 4 bases between them. CDR3 coding DNA: TGTGCCAGCAGCTTAGCTGTCAATCAGCCCCAGCATTTT. It specifies CASSLAVNQPQHF.

A few counts support this clone. The rearrangement uses TRBV7-9 and TRBJ1-1, with 7 nucleotides matching TRBD1. This CDR3 contains 14 residues. Germline lookup yields CDR1 SEHNR and CDR2 FQNEAQ (reference sequence). V trimming: 3 bases; J trimming: 3 bases; junction bases outside the gene matches: 4. CDR3 loop: CASSFLDRDTEAFF. The CDR3 coding sequence is TGTGCCAGCAGCTTCCTTGACAGGGACACTGAAGCTTTCTTT.

The chain employs TRBV4-2 and TRBJ2-3, with TRBD1 matching 9 bases. The CDR3 has 16 residues. J lost 1 base, V lost 1 base, and 3 bases had no gene match. CDR1 is LGHNA and CDR2 is YNFKEQ in the germline V gene. Written as DNA, the CDR3 is TGTGCCAGCAGCCAAGGGGGGGACAGGGGCACAGATACGCAGTATTTT. Translating it yields CASSQGGDRGTDTQYF.

This clone turned up a few times. V and J are TRBV7-2 and TRBJ2-5; no clear D. V was cut by 5 bases and J by 2 bases, with 6 bases left in between. Per germline, CDR1 SGHTA and CDR2 FQGNSA. This CDR3 has 12 amino acids. The CDR3 DNA follows: TGTGCCAGCAGCCATGGTCAAGAGACCCAGTACTTC. This translates into CASSHGQETQYF.

The genes are TRBV29-1 and TRBJ1-1; no clear D. V was pared by 7 bases and J by 4 bases, with 19 bases between. Germline values: CDR1 SQVTM, CDR2 ANQGSEA. This CDR3 has 14 amino acids. The CDR3 loop reads CSAAAPVGTTEAFF. CDR3 nucleotide sequence: TGCAGCGCCGCGGCGCCAGTCGGAACCACTGAAGCTTTCTTT.

The gene calls are TRBV9 and TRBJ2-5; D is unresolved. The CDR3 sequence is 13 residues long. Germline V lookup: CDR1 SGDLS, CDR2 YYNGEE. Trimming took 3 bases from V and 3 from J, leaving 9 bases between them. The chain's CDR3 is CASSAALEETQYF. CDR3 sequence (DNA): TGTGCCAGCAGCGCAGCGCTCGAAGAGACCCAGTACTTC.

V usage is TRBV4-3 and J usage is TRBJ2-3; D possibly corresponds to TRBD2 (5 bases). Germline loops: CDR1 LGHNA, CDR2 YSLEER. V dropped 1 base and J dropped 3 bases, with 11 bases sitting between them. The CDR3 covers 15 residues. CDR3 bases: TGCGCCAGCAGCCAAGGCGGGCTTGGGACAGATACGCAGTATTTT. Residues: CASSQGGLGTDTQYF.

Of note for this clone: In the same sample, other DNA sequences code for this CDR3. This chain uses TRBV30 with TRBJ1-4, with 8 bases that match TRBD1. Germline V lookup: CDR1 GTSNPN, CDR2 SVGIG (reference sequence). With 2 bases clipped from V and 5 bases from J, the junction kept 1 base outside the gene matches. The CDR3 consists of 13 residues. The CDR3 sequence is CAWSRQGNEKLFF. In DNA form, the CDR3 reads TGTGCCTGGAGTAGACAGGGGAATGAAAAACTGTTTTTT.

The chain uses TRBV11-1 and TRBJ2-3; D is perhaps TRBD2 (6 bases). The CDR3 has 13 amino acids. V gave up 4 bases and J gave up 1 base, with 6 bases separating them. Germline-derived CDR1 and CDR2 are SGHAT and FQDESV (reference sequence). The CDR3 reads CASSWRGTDTQYF. The CDR3 nucleotides are TGTGCCAGCAGCTGGAGGGGCACAGATACGCAGTATTTT.

DNA for the CDR3: TGCGCCAGCAGCTCCTCTAGCTGGGAGGAGCAGTTCTTC. Translating it yields CASSSSSWEEQFF. This chain uses TRBV5-1 with TRBJ2-1; weak D call: TRBD2 (5 bases). Germline CDR1 SGHRS, CDR2 YFSETQ. Trimming pared 3 bases from V and 10 bases from J, leaving 14 bases between. The CDR3 runs 13 residues.

The chain is built from TRBV11-2 and TRBJ2-1; D not resolved. The CDR3 runs 11 residues. CDR1 and CDR2 (germline): SGHAT, FQNNGV. Trimming cost V 5 bases and J 5 bases, with 4 bases left between them. The CDR3 region has the DNA TGTGCCAGCAGCGCTAACAATGAGCAGTTCTTC. This gives the protein CASSANNEQFF.

This clone turned up a few times. This sequence joins TRBV28 and TRBJ2-7, with 9 positions matching TRBD1. Germline V CDR1 and CDR2: MDHEN, SYDVKM. The CDR3 is 17 amino acids. V lost 1 base to trimming and J lost 2 bases; unmatched junction nucleotides: 9. CDR3 residues: CASSLFPGQGPPYEQYF. CDR3 DNA sequence: TGTGCCAGCAGTTTATTCCCGGGACAGGGCCCTCCCTACGAGCAGTACTTC.

The J gene is TRBJ2-5, the V gene TRBV2; 8 bases are a match to TRBD2. Losses at the gene ends were 7 bases for V and 1 base for J; bases not matched to a gene: 8. This CDR3 region has 15 residues. Germline CDR1 is SNHLY and CDR2 is FYNNEI. CDR3 residues: CASTGGGLFQETQYF. DNA of the CDR3: TGTGCCAGCACTGGCGGGGGGCTTTTCCAAGAGACCCAGTACTTC.

V and J are TRBV2 and TRBJ1-5; D possibly corresponds to TRBD1 (5 bases). In germline, CDR1 is SNHLY, CDR2 FYNNEI. Trimming shortened V by 6 bases and J by 3 bases, and 15 bases separated the two germline ends. CDR3 size: 15 residues. This CDR3 is CASSSQGAPNQPQHF. The CDR3 bases are TGTGCCAGCAGCAGCCAAGGGGCTCCCAATCAGCCCCAGCATTTT.

This clone came up a few times. The V and J genes are TRBV18 and TRBJ1-2; no firm D call. From germline, CDR1 is KGHSH and CDR2 LQKENI. The CDR3 sequence is 12 residues long. V was cut by 5 bases and J by 7 bases, with 11 bases left in between. For the CDR3, the DNA is TGTGCCAGCTCATCTGAGATCGGTGGCTACACCTTC. This encodes CASSSEIGGYTF.

This chain uses TRBV23-1 with TRBJ1-5, with D maybe TRBD1 (6 bases). TRBV23-1 is an ORF, and what it does is uncertain. The V end was cut by 8 bases, the J end by 2 bases, with 13 bases between. The length of the CDR3 is 14 residues. Here the CDR3 DNA reads TGCGCCAGCCCCCCAGGGGCTCGCAATCAGCCCCAGCATTTT. Translated, it gives CASPPGARNQPQHF.

This clone was seen more than once but under ten times. The chain couples TRBV28 to TRBJ2-2, with TRBD1 as a possible D gene (6 bases). The CDR3 consists of 16 residues. From germline, CDR1 is MDHEN and CDR2 SYDVKM. V lost 5 bases and J lost 1, with 14 bases in between. The CDR3 bases are TGTGCCAGCAGTCTCCCAAACAGGGAGAACACCGGGGAGCTGTTTTTT. It codes for CASSLPNRENTGELFF.

The rearrangement uses TRBV30 and TRBJ2-1; no definite D call. V was cut by 3 bases and J by 8 bases, with 11 bases left in between. Per the germline V gene, CDR1 is GTSNPN and CDR2 is SVGIG (reference sequence). This CDR3 has 12 amino acids. The CDR3 coding sequence is TGTGCCTGGAGGAGGAGAAGGCATGAGCAGTTCTTC. Translated: CAWRRRRHEQFF.

This chain links TRBV6-1 with TRBJ1-1; TRBD1 aligns across 10 bases. Trimming removed 6 bases from V and 1 base from J; junction bases left unmatched: 5. Per germline, CDR1 MNHNS and CDR2 SASEGT. The CDR3 extends over 15 amino acids. CDR3 amino acids: CASRRQGAKNTEAFF. CDR3 nucleotides: TGTGCCAGCAGAAGACAGGGGGCAAAGAACACTGAAGCTTTCTTT.

V is TRBV6-1 and J is TRBJ2-4; D not resolved. Trimming shortened V by 6 bases and J by 8 bases, and 20 bases separated the two germline ends. Germline assignment: CDR1 MNHNS and CDR2 SASEGT. The CDR3 is 15 amino acids. The CDR3 DNA reads as TGTGCCAGCAGCCTTTCCGGATCCGGATCAGACATTCAGTACTTC. Its protein product is CASSLSGSGSDIQYF.

This clone was detected once. This rearrangement joins TRBV7-2 to TRBJ2-2; D is possibly TRBD1 (5 bases). The germline V and J ends were trimmed by 4 bases and 4 bases, with 13 bases remaining between them. Germline V gene lookup returns CDR1 SGHTA and CDR2 FQGNSA. The CDR3 has 15 amino acids. CDR3 sequence: CASSSWLRGTGELFF. In DNA, the CDR3 is TGTGCCAGCAGCTCCTGGTTAAGGGGCACCGGGGAGCTGTTTTTT.

This chain joins TRBV2 and TRBJ2-3; 10 bases align to TRBD2. Germline V gene sequence: CDR1 SNHLY, CDR2 FYNNEI. Germline trimming cut 4 bases from V and 2 bases from J; bases unmatched to any gene: 9. The length of the CDR3 is 17 residues. The CDR3 reads CASSGSTSGINTDTQYF. For the CDR3, the DNA is TGTGCCAGCAGTGGGAGCACTAGCGGGATAAACACAGATACGCAGTATTTT. Drawing the rest from reference TRBV2 and TRBJ2-3, the complete variable domain is EPEVTQTPSHQVTQMGQEVILRCVPISNHLYFYWYRQILGQKVEFLVSFYNNEISEKSEIFDDQFSVERPDGSNFTLKIRSTKLEDSAMYFCASSGSTSGINTDTQYFGPGTRLTVL.

V usage is TRBV2 and J usage is TRBJ2-7; D not certain. V gave up 8 bases and J gave up 0 bases, with 8 bases separating them. This CDR3 spans 12 amino acids. The germline V gene has CDR1 SNHLY and CDR2 FYNNEI. The CDR3 coding sequence is TGTGCCAGCCGGCTTGGCTCCTACGAGCAGTACTTC. It translates to CASRLGSYEQYF. The variable domain in full, with the rest retrieved from reference TRBV2 and TRBJ2-7, is EPEVTQTPSHQVTQMGQEVILRCVPISNHLYFYWYRQILGQKVEFLVSFYNNEISEKSEIFDDQFSVERPDGSNFTLKIRSTKLEDSAMYFCASRLGSYEQYFGPGTRLTVT.

V gene TRBV7-9 combines with J gene TRBJ1-1, with D maybe TRBD1 (6 bases). From germline, CDR1 is SEHNR and CDR2 FQNEAQ (reference sequence). V shed 2 bases and J shed 3 bases, with 13 bases lying between them. The CDR3 contains 15 residues. The CDR3: CASSLRETGDTEAFF. The CDR3, as DNA: TGTGCCAGCAGCTTACGAGAGACAGGAGACACTGAAGCTTTCTTT.

This clone showed up just a few times. V gene TRBV27 combines with J gene TRBJ1-5; no reliable D call. The germline CDR1 and CDR2 sequences are MNHEY and SMNVEV (reference sequence). V lost 3 bases, J lost 2 bases, and 8 bases lay in between. CDR3 size: 14 residues. The CDR3: CASSFEGRNQPQHF. CDR3 in DNA: TGTGCCAGCAGTTTCGAAGGACGCAATCAGCCCCAGCATTTT.

J is TRBJ2-7 and V is TRBV7-8, with a weak D call TRBD1 (6 bases). Germline values: CDR1 SGHVS, CDR2 FQNEAQ. The V gene lost 1 base and the J gene lost 7 bases, with 14 bases spanning the gap. This CDR3 has 14 amino acids. The CDR3 sequence: CASSLVAQGDEQYF. The CDR3 DNA reads as TGTGCCAGCAGCTTAGTGGCACAGGGAGATGAGCAGTACTTC.

In its sample, this clone was seen a few times. The J gene is TRBJ2-1, the V gene TRBV7-2; 8 bases align to TRBD2. With 0 bases clipped from V and 6 bases from J, the junction kept 1 base outside the gene matches. Germline-derived CDR1 and CDR2 are SGHTA and FQGNSA. The CDR3 contains 14 residues. The CDR3 sequence is CASSLASGVNEQFF. The CDR3 DNA reads TGTGCCAGCAGCTTAGCTAGCGGGGTCAATGAGCAGTTCTTC.